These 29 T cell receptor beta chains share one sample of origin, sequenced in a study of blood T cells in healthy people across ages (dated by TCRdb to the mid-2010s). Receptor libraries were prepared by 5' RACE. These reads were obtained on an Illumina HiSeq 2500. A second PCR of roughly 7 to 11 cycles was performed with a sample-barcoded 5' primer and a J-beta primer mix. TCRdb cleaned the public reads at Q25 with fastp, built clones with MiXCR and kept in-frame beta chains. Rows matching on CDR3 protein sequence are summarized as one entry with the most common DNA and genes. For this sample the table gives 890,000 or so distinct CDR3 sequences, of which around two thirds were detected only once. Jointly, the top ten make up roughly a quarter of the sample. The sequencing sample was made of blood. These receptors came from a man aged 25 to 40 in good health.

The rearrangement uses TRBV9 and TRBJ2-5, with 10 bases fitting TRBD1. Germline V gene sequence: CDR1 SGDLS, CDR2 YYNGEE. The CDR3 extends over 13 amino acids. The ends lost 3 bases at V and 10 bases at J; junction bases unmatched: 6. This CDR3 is CASSAPGQGYQYF. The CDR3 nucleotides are TGTGCCAGCAGCGCCCCGGGACAGGGGTACCAGTACTTC.

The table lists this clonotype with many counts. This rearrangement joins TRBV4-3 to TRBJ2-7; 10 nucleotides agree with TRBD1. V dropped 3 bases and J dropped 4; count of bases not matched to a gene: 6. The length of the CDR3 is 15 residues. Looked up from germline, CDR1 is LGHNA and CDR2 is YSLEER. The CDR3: CASSHHDRGLYEQYF. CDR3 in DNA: TGCGCCAGCAGCCACCACGACAGGGGGCTATACGAGCAGTACTTC.

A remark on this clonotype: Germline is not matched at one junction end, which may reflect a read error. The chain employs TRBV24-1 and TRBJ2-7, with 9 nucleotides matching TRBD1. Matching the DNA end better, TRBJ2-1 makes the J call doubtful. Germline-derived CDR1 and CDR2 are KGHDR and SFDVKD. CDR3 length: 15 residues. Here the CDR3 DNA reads TGTGCCACCAGTTCCGACGACAGGGGGTACAATAAGCAGTTCTTC. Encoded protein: CATSSDDRGYNKQFF.

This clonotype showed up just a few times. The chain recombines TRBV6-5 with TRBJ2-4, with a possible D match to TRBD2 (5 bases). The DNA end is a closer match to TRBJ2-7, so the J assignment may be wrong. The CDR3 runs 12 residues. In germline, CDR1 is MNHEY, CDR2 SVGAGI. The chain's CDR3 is CASRGESHEQYF. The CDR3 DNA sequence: TGTGCCAGCAGGGGAGAGTCCCACGAGCAGTACTTC.

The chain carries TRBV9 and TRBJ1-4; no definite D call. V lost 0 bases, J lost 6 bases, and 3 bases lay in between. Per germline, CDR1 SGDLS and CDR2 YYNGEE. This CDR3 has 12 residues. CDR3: CASSVDDEKLFF. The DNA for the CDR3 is TGTGCCAGCAGCGTAGATGATGAAAAACTGTTTTTT.

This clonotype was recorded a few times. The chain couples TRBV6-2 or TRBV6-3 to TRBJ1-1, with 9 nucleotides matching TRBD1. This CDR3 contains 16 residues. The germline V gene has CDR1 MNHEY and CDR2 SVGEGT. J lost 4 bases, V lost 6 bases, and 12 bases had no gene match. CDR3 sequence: CASRPTTGGVSTEAFF. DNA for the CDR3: TGTGCCAGCAGACCTACCACAGGGGGCGTAAGCACTGAAGCTTTCTTT.

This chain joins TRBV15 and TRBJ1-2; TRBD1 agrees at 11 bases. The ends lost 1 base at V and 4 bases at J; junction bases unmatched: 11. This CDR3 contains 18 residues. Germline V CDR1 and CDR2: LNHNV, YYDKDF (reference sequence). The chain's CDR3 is CATSRASGQGGGPYGYTF. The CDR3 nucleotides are TGTGCCACCAGCAGAGCTTCGGGACAGGGGGGTGGACCCTATGGCTACACCTTC. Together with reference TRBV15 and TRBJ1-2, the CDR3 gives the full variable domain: DAMVIQNPRYQVTQFGKPVTLSCSQTLNHNVMYWYQQKSSQAPKLLFHYYDKDFNNEADTPDNFQSRRPNTSFCFLDIRSPGLGDTAMYLCATSRASGQGGGPYGYTFGSGTRLTVV.

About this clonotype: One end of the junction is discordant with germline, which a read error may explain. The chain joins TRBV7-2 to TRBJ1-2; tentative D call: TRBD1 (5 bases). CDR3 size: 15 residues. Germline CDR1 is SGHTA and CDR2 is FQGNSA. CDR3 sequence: CASSLAAGPDYGYTF. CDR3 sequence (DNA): TGTGCCAGTAGCTTAGCGGCAGGGCCCGACTATGGCTACACCTTC.

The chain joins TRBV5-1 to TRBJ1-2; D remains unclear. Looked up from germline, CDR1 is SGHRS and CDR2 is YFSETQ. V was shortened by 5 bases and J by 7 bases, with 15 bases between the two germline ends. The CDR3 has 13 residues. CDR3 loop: CASSRDPASGYTF. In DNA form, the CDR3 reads TGCGCCAGCAGTCGAGATCCGGCCAGTGGCTACACCTTC.

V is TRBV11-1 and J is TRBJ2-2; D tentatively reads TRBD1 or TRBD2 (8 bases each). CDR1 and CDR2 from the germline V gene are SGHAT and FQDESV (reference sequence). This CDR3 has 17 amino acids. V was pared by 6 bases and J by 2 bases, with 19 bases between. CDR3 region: CASSAGGAGGNTGELFF. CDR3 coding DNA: TGTGCCAGCAGTGCAGGGGGCGCGGGGGGCAACACCGGGGAGCTGTTTTTT.

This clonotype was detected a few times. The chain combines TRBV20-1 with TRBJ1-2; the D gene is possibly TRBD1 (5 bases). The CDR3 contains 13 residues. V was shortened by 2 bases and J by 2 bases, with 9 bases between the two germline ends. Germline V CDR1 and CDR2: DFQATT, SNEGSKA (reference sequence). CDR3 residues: CSARQGSNYGYTF. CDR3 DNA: TGCAGTGCTAGACAGGGCTCGAACTATGGCTACACCTTC.

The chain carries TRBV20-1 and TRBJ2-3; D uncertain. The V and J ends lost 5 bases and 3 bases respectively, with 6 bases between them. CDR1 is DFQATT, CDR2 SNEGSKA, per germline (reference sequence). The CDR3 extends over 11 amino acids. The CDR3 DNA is TGCAGTGCTTGGGTTACAGATACGCAGTATTTT. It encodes CSAWVTDTQYF.

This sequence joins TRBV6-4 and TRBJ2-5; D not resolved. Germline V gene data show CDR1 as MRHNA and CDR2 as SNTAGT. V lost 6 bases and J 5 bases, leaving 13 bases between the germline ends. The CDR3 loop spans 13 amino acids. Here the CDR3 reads CASRDGFTETQYF. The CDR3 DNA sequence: TGTGCCAGCAGAGACGGGTTTACGGAGACCCAGTACTTC.

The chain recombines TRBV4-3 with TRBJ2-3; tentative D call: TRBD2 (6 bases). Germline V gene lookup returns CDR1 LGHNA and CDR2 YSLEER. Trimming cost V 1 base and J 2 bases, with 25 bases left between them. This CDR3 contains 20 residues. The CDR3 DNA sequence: TGCGCCAGCAGCCAAGTTATCGGGGGTTACGAAGACCTTATCACAGATACGCAGTATTTT. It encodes CASSQVIGGYEDLITDTQYF.

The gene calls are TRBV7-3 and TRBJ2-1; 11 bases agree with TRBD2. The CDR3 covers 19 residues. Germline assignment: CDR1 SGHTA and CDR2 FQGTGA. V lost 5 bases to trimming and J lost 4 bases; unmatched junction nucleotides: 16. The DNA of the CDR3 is TGTGCCAGCAGCCCGCATCCTCTAGCGGGGGGACCAATTTACAATGAGCAGTTCTTC. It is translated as CASSPHPLAGGPIYNEQFF.

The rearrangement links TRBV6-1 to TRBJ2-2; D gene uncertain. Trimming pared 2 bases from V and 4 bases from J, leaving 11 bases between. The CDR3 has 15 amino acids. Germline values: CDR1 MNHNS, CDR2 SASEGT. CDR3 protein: CASSELGQITGELFF. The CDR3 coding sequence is TGTGCCAGCAGTGAATTAGGGCAAATCACCGGGGAGCTGTTTTTT.

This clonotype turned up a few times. Written as DNA, the CDR3 is TGCAGCGTTCAGAACAGGGGAGGGGAGCTGTTTTTT. It encodes CSVQNRGGELFF. The chain links TRBV29-1 to TRBJ2-2, with 7 bases matching TRBD1. The CDR3 totals 12 residues. CDR1 and CDR2 from the germline V gene are SQVTM and ANQGSEA. Losses at the gene ends were 5 bases for V and 8 bases for J; bases not matched to a gene: 5.

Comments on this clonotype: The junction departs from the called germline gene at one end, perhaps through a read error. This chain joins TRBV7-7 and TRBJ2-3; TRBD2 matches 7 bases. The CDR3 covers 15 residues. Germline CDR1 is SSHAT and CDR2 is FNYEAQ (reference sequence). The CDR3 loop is CASSPPGSGPDTQYF. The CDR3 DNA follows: TGTGCTAGCAGCCCCCCAGGTAGCGGGCCAGATACGCAGTATTTT.

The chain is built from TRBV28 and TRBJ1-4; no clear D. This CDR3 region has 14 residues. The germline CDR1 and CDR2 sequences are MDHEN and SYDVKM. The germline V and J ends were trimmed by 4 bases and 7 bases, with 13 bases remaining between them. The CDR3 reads CASSSSPSTEKLFF. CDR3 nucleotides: TGTGCCAGCAGTTCCTCACCCTCGACTGAAAAACTGTTTTTT. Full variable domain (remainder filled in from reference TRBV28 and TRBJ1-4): DVKVTQSSRYLVKRTGEKVFLECVQDMDHENMFWYRQDPGLGLRLIYFSYDVKMKEKGDIPEGYSVSREKKERFSLILESASTNQTSMYLCASSSSPSTEKLFFGSGTQLSVL.

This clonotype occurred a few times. Here the CDR3 DNA reads TGCAGTGCTAGAGTCCCAGGGTTCCCTAACTATGGCTACACCTTC. Translating it yields CSARVPGFPNYGYTF. The chain links TRBV20-1 to TRBJ1-2; D is perhaps TRBD1 (5 bases). Germline lookup yields CDR1 DFQATT and CDR2 SNEGSKA (reference sequence). The CDR3 covers 15 residues. V was clipped by 1 base and J by 0 bases, with 12 bases between them.

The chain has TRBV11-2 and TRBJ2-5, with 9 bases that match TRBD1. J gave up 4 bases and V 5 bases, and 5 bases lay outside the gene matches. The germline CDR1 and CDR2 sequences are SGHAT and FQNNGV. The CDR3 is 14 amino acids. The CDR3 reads CASSMTGQGETQYF. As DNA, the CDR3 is TGTGCCAGCAGCATGACGGGACAGGGAGAGACCCAGTACTTC.

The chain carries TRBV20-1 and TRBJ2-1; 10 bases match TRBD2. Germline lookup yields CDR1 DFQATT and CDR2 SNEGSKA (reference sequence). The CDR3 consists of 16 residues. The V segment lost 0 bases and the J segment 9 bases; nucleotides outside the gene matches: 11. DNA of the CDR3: TGCAGTGCTAGAGAACAGAAGCGGGGGGGCCGAGGTGAGCAGTTCTTC. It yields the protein CSAREQKRGGRGEQFF.

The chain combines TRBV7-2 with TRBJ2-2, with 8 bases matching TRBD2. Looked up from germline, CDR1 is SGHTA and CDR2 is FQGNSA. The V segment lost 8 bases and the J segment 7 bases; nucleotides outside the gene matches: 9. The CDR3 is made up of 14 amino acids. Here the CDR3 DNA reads TGTGCCAGCTACTCCCGCGGGGGGCACGGGGAGCTGTTTTTT. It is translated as CASYSRGGHGELFF.

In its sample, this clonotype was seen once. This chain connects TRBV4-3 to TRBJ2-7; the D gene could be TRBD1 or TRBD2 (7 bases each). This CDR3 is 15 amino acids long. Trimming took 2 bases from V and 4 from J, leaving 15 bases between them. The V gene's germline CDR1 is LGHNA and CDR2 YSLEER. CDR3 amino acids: CASSQSEQGGYEQYF. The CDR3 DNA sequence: TGCGCCAGCAGCCAATCGGAGCAGGGGGGGTACGAGCAGTACTTC.

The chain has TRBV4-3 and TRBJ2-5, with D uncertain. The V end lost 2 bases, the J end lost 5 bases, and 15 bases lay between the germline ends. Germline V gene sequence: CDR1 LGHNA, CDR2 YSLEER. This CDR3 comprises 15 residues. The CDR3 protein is CASSQSREQRETQYF. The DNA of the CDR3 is TGCGCCAGCAGCCAATCCCGTGAGCAACGGGAGACCCAGTACTTC.

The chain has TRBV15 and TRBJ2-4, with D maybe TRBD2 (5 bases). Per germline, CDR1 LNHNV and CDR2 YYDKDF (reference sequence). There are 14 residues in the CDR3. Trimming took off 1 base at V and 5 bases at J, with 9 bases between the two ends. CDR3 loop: CATSRGGNQNIQYF. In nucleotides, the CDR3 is TGTGCCACCAGCAGAGGAGGGAATCAAAACATTCAGTACTTC. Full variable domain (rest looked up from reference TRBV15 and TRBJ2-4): DAMVIQNPRYQVTQFGKPVTLSCSQTLNHNVMYWYQQKSSQAPKLLFHYYDKDFNNEADTPDNFQSRRPNTSFCFLDIRSPGLGDTAMYLCATSRGGNQNIQYFGAGTRLSVL.

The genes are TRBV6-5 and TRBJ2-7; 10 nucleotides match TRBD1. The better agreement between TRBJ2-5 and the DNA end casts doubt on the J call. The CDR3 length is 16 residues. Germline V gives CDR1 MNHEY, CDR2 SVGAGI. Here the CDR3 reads CASSYSDRGQGETQYF. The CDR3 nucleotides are TGTGCCAGCAGTTACTCCGACAGGGGGCAAGGGGAGACCCAGTACTTC.

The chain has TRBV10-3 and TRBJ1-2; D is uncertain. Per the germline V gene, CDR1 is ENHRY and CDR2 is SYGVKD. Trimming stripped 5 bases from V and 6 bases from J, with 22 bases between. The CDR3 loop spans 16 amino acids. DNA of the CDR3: TGTGCCATCAGTAATCCAGGAACGGGTTTTGTAGATGGCTACACCTTC. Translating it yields CAISNPGTGFVDGYTF.

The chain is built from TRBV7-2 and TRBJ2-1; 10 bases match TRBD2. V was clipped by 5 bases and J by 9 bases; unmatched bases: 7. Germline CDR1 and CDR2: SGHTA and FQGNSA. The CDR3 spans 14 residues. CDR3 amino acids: CASSSSGGAREQFF. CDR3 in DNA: TGTGCCAGCAGCAGCAGCGGGGGGGCGCGTGAGCAGTTCTTC.